This TCR beta chain emerged from a study of monozygotic twins with cystic fibrosis (dated by TCRdb to 2020 to 2023). Regarding the complete study: Around 2.8 micrograms of fragmented DNA went through around 16 PCR cycles to produce barcoded libraries. Data for three of the twin pairs had been reported previously in another context. The study compared TCR beta repertoires within and between 16 monozygotic twin pairs with cystic fibrosis to assess genetic influence on V and J gene usage. Ten female and six male twin pairs, aged about 2.0 to 36.4 years (median roughly 9.5 years) and mostly children and adolescents, were included in the cohort. On the day of blood sampling, twins were ranked among 1,060 cohort participants for weight-for-height and for FEVPerc (FEV1 disease centile). What the study reported, not specific to this receptor: Sharing of nucleotide-identical clonotypes was significantly greater within monozygotic CF twin pairs than between unrelated CF individuals (P = 0.000026, Mann-Whitney). V gene usage was most similar to the co-twin for 13 of 16 pairs, and J usage for 8 of 16 pairs, suggesting genetic constraints. Simpson clonality tended to be low (median about 0.009), which suggests a naive-dominated repertoire, although clonality was higher in the most severely affected patients. The cohort was small, and no association was found between shared CDR3 numbers and age, concordance or disease severity.

Looking up the germline V gene (reference sequence) yields CDR1 LNHDA and CDR2 SQIVND. The CDR3, cysteine through phenylalanine, is 13 amino acids long. The CDR3 DNA has 39 bases and is translated from base 1. V ends up 8 bases short and J 10 bases short, with an unmatched junction base count of 10. The twin pairs came from the European Cystic Fibrosis Twin and Sibling Study Cohort, a cohort that recruited patients from over 150 CF clinics across 14 European countries. Zygosity and CFTR genotype were confirmed in-house, and zygosity was tested by multiplex PCR of nine short tandem repeat loci. Peripheral blood was sampled from each twin, with clinical parameters recorded on the day of blood sampling. Genomic DNA was isolated from peripheral blood cells with phenol/chloroform and kept in TE buffer at 4 degrees C. About this clone: Its antigen remains unidentified. Per-base qualities were not stored, and no clone one base away is much larger.

TCR beta CDR3 regions were amplified by multiplex PCR with the immunoSEQ immune profiling system according to the manufacturer's instructions. An Illumina NextSeq system was used to carry out the sequencing. The original methods were these. The immunoSEQ Analyzer platform handled processing of the sequence data, and clonality was calculated by taking the square root of Simpson's index of productive rearrangements. Jensen-Shannon distance served as the measure of similarity in V and J usage, while OLGA was used to compute CDR3 generation probabilities. Shared CDR3 sequences were searched in the immuneACCESS database (August 2020) and in VDJdb (December 2020). In its TCRdb copy, this immuneACCESS table keeps in-frame sequences only and misses some clones. Where compared with another copy, unresolved V genes explain less than half of these, and the others have no known cause. D and trimming were read from the DNA, whereas the V and J calls and clone size are those reported in that table. Present in this sample are about 32,000 clones, around 96% of which were seen just once. The ten largest make up 0.15% to 0.2% of the sample.

Source material: blood. The chain couples TRBV19 to TRBJ1-5; TRBD1 matches 8 bases in the middle. This TCR was recovered from a girl aged 2-10 years with cystic fibrosis. The CDR3 protein: CASGTGGISPQHF. The sequence in DNA is TGTGCCAGTGGCACAGGGGGGATAAGTCCCCAGCATTTT.